A selection of T cell receptor beta chains follows, all from one sample in a study of chemoradiotherapy in HPV16-positive cancers. Clones were sequenced by immunoSEQ multiplex PCR, and TCRdb holds only the in-frame ones, with some missing. The sample holds under 35,000 clones; nearly 95% are singletons and the top ten take more than 15%. The sample consisted of blood, taken from a patient who underwent chemoradiotherapy. Receptors originate from a human donor with HPV-associated anogenital cancer. CDR3s include the opening cysteine and the closing phenylalanine or tryptophan. D genes are given only for firm matches. Expanded clones are given a class, and other clones once, few, many or no size at all.

>TRBJ2-7|NA|NA|TRBV7-6
CASSLLGNEQYF
TGTGCCAGCAGCTTGTTGGGAAACGAGCAGTACTTC
>TRBJ2-7|NA|NA|TRBV2
CASSNQGGNYEQYF
TGTGCCAGCAGTAACCAGGGGGGAAACTACGAGCAGTACTTC
>TRBJ2-1|once|NA|TRBV7-2
CASSRNYNEQFF
TGTGCCAGCAGCCGAAACTACAATGAGCAGTTCTTC
>TRBJ1-1|NA|NA|TRBV10-3
CAISETQTENTEAFF
TGTGCCATCAGTGAGACCCAGACGGAGAACACTGAAGCTTTCTTT
>TRBJ1-2|NA|NA|TRBV6-5
CASSPIQGSYGYTF
TGTGCCAGCAGCCCTATACAGGGTTCCTATGGCTACACCTTC
>TRBJ1-5|NA|NA|TRBV7-9
CASSFNPHRGGNQPQHF
TGTGCCAGCAGCTTTAATCCACATAGGGGCGGCAATCAGCCCCAGCATTTT
>TRBJ1-2|NA|TRBD1|TRBV7-3
CASSPERTGATYGYTF
TGTGCCAGCAGCCCCGAGCGGACAGGAGCTACTTATGGCTACACCTTC
>TRBJ2-7|NA|TRBD2|TRBV15
CATSRAAGETYEQYF
TGTGCCACCAGCAGAGCAGCGGGAGAGACCTACGAGCAGTACTTC
>TRBJ1-2|NA|NA|TRBV2
CASVWGFNYGYTF
TGTGCCAGCGTATGGGGCTTTAACTATGGCTACACCTTC
>TRBJ2-3|NA|TRBD2|TRBV2
CASKTSGGSTDTQYF
TGTGCCAGCAAGACTAGCGGGGGTAGCACAGATACGCAGTATTTT
>TRBJ2-6|NA|NA|TRBV4-2
CASSQETGTGANVLTF
TGTGCCAGCAGCCAAGAAACAGGGACTGGGGCCAACGTCCTGACTTTC
>TRBJ2-3|NA|NA|TRBV5-4
CASSPDRVGAGGDTQYF
TGTGCCAGCAGCCCCGACAGGGTGGGGGCGGGAGGAGATACGCAGTATTTT
>TRBJ2-5|NA|NA|TRBV7-6
CASSLISRQQETQYF
TGTGCCAGCAGCTTAATCTCTCGACAGCAAGAGACCCAGTACTTC
>TRBJ1-3|NA|NA|TRBV7-2
CASSLSAGNTIYF
TGTGCCAGCAGCTTGTCGGCCGGAAACACCATATATTTT
>TRBJ2-7|few|TRBD2|TRBV28
CASRAGLASYEQYF
TGTGCCAGCAGGGCGGGACTAGCGAGCTACGAGCAGTACTTC
>TRBJ2-5|NA|NA|TRBV29-1
CSVLVRGGETQYF
TGCAGCGTCCTGGTCAGGGGAGGAGAGACCCAGTACTTC
>TRBJ1-1|NA|NA|TRBV7-9
CASSLKTVNTEAFF
TGTGCCAGCAGCTTGAAGACAGTGAACACTGAAGCTTTCTTT
>TRBJ2-6|NA|TRBD1|TRBV5-1
CASSQQGQVYSGANVLTF
TGCGCCAGCAGCCAGCAGGGACAGGTCTACTCTGGGGCCAACGTCCTGACTTTC
>TRBJ2-2|once|NA|TRBV28
CASTAEYSLGELFF
TGTGCCAGTACTGCCGAGTATTCTTTAGGGGAGCTGTTTTTT
>TRBJ1-2|NA|NA|TRBV11-2
CASSLDLGTTKGYTF
TGTGCCAGCAGCTTAGATTTAGGGACAACGAAAGGCTACACCTTC
>TRBJ1-1|NA|NA|TRBV18
CASSPSRDMAFF
TGTGCCAGCTCACCAAGTCGGGACATGGCTTTCTTT
>TRBJ2-5|NA|TRBD1|TRBV7-2
CASSGNRGLETQYF
TGTGCCAGCAGCGGAAACAGGGGGCTCGAGACCCAGTACTTC
>TRBJ1-6|NA|NA|TRBV6-5
CASRGSSYNSPLHF
TGTGCCAGCAGGGGGAGCTCCTATAATTCACCCCTCCACTTT
>TRBJ1-3|NA|NA|TRBV14
CASSQVGRGGGNTIYF
TGTGCCAGCAGCCAAGTTGGCAGGGGAGGAGGAAACACCATATATTTT
>TRBJ1-5|NA|NA|TRBV28
CASSPIKGSNQPQHF
TGTGCCAGCAGTCCCATCAAGGGTAGCAATCAGCCCCAGCATTTT
>TRBJ1-1|NA|NA|TRBV19
CASTPTFGGTEAFF
TGTGCCAGTACTCCAACCTTCGGGGGCACTGAAGCTTTCTTT
>TRBJ1-6|NA|NA|TRBV2
CASLRGYNSPLHF
TGTGCCAGCCTCAGGGGCTATAATTCACCCCTCCACTTT
>TRBJ2-3|NA|NA|TRBV13
CASTRTDTDTQYF
TGTGCCAGCACCAGGACAGACACAGATACGCAGTATTTT
>TRBJ1-5|NA|NA|TRBV5-1
CASSAQGSQPQHF
TGCGCCAGCAGCGCACAGGGTTCGCAGCCCCAGCATTTT
>TRBJ2-1|NA|TRBD1|TRBV2
CASSWTGGGDEQFF
TGTGCCAGCAGCTGGACAGGGGGGGGCGATGAGCAGTTCTTC
>TRBJ2-1|once|TRBD2|TRBV7-9
CASSSGLARGDEQFF
TGTGCCAGCAGCTCGGGACTAGCGCGGGGTGACGAGCAGTTCTTC
>TRBJ1-2|NA|TRBD1|TRBV29-1
CSAEFRDRANYGYTF
TGCAGCGCTGAATTCCGGGACAGAGCTAACTATGGCTACACCTTC
>TRBJ2-1|once|NA|TRBV5-4
CASSPRGSHEQFF
TGTGCCAGCAGTCCTCGGGGCAGCCATGAGCAGTTCTTC
>TRBJ1-3|NA|NA|TRBV18
CASSPPGRANPSGNTIYF
TGTGCCAGCTCACCACCTGGCAGGGCGAACCCCTCTGGAAACACCATATATTTT
>TRBJ2-3|NA|NA|TRBV2
CASSADSNTDTQYF
TGTGCCAGCAGTGCGGACTCAAACACAGATACGCAGTATTTT
>TRBJ2-7|NA|NA|TRBV11-2
CASSRGAGFNSYEQYF
TGTGCCAGCAGCCGAGGGGCGGGGTTTAACTCCTACGAGCAGTACTTC
>TRBJ2-3|NA|NA|TRBV11-3
CASSLDRRTDTQYF
TGTGCCAGCAGCTTAGATCGCCGCACAGATACGCAGTATTTT
>TRBJ2-6|NA|TRBD2|TRBV7-2
CANKRGSGANVLTF
TGTGCCAACAAGCGGGGGAGCGGGGCCAACGTCCTGACTTTC
>TRBJ1-2|NA|NA|TRBV7-2
CASSLTGARGYTF
TGTGCCAGCAGCTTAACGGGGGCGCGAGGCTACACCTTC
>TRBJ1-2|NA|NA|TRBV21-1
CASDDGGQGARSGYTF
TGTGCCAGCGACGATGGAGGACAGGGGGCGCGTAGTGGCTACACCTTC
>TRBJ1-2|NA|NA|TRBV27
CASSSSLGLGTNYGYTF
TGTGCCAGCAGTTCCTCTTTAGGTCTCGGCACTAACTATGGCTACACCTTC
>TRBJ2-7|NA|NA|TRBV19
CASSVGRGYEQYF
TGTGCCAGTAGTGTGGGCAGGGGCTACGAGCAGTACTTC
>TRBJ2-3|NA|NA|TRBV7-2
CASSSTIGGTDTQYF
TGTGCCAGCAGCTCCACCATAGGGGGCACAGATACGCAGTATTTT
>TRBJ2-6|NA|TRBD1|TRBV6-6
CASRDRAGANVLTF
TGTGCCAGCAGAGACAGGGCTGGGGCCAACGTCCTGACTTTC
>TRBJ1-2|NA|NA|TRBV15
CATSRDRRQDGYTF
TGTGCCACCAGCAGAGATCGGAGACAGGATGGCTACACCTTC
>TRBJ2-1|NA|TRBD2|TRBV18
CASSLAGGPYNEQFF
TGTGCCAGCTCACTTGCGGGGGGACCCTACAATGAGCAGTTCTTC
>TRBJ2-7|few|TRBD2|TRBV7-9
CASRSIAGAGGEQYF
TGTGCCAGCAGATCCATAGCGGGGGCCGGAGGCGAGCAGTACTTC
>TRBJ2-5|NA|TRBD2|TRBV19
CASSILGLAGEETQYF
TGTGCCAGTAGTATCCTTGGACTAGCGGGGGAAGAGACCCAGTACTTC
>TRBJ2-7|NA|TRBD2|TRBV7-3
CASSLFRTSGLFPSREQYF
TGTGCCAGCAGCTTATTTCGGACTAGCGGACTATTCCCCTCGCGGGAGCAGTACTTC